The 16 T cell receptor beta chains presented below share a single source sample, sequenced in a study of blood T cell repertoires in COVID-19. Generated by immunoSEQ multiplex PCR, the TCRdb table keeps only in-frame clones and is missing some. In the table there are roughly 330,000 clones, more than 70% of which are singletons. Specimen: PBMCs or T cells enriched from blood (not recorded which). The origin of the receptors is a woman aged 25 to 39 who had recovered from COVID-19.

The genes are TRBV9 and TRBJ1-1; possibly TRBD1 for D (6 bases). The CDR3 is 15 residues long. The germline CDR1 and CDR2 sequences are SGDLS and YYNGEE. With 2 bases removed from V and 2 bases from J, the gap between germline ends came to 13 bases. Written as DNA, the CDR3 is TGTGCCAGCAGCGTTTCGGGGGGCCTTAACACTGAAGCTTTCTTT. Residues: CASSVSGGLNTEAFF.

This sequence joins TRBV7-9 and TRBJ1-1; D ambiguous. Germline V gives CDR1 SEHNR, CDR2 FQNEAQ (reference sequence). The CDR3 has 14 amino acids. V was pared by 6 bases and J by 4 bases, with 15 bases between. The CDR3 spells CASRPLQVRTEAFF. CDR3 nucleotide sequence: TGTGCCAGCAGACCTCTGCAGGTCCGCACTGAAGCTTTCTTT.

The V and J genes are TRBV4-1 and TRBJ1-6, with D maybe TRBD1 (5 bases). The CDR3 length is 17 residues. V dropped 4 bases and J dropped 4 bases, with 17 bases sitting between them. Germline CDR1 reads MGHRA; CDR2 reads YSYEKL. Written as DNA, the CDR3 is TGCGCCAGCAGCCCCCGTGGGGCAGACCATTATAATTCACCCCTCCACTTT. Translation gives CASSPRGADHYNSPLHF.

The chain couples TRBV6-5 to TRBJ2-7; TRBD1 aligns across 7 bases. Per the germline V gene, CDR1 is MNHEY and CDR2 is SVGAGI. The V segment lost 6 bases and the J segment 0 bases; nucleotides outside the gene matches: 5. This CDR3 region has 14 residues. The DNA for the CDR3 is TGTGCCAGCAGCTCCCGGGACAGCTCCTACGAGCAGTACTTC. This encodes CASSSRDSSYEQYF.

This sequence joins TRBV27 and TRBJ1-6; 8 nucleotides agree with TRBD1. CDR3 length: 14 amino acids. Trimming cost V 3 bases and J 7 bases; bases outside gene matches: 2. The germline gives CDR1 MNHEY, CDR2 SMNVEV (reference sequence). The CDR3 region is CASSFDRGNSPLHF. The CDR3 DNA is TGTGCCAGCAGTTTCGACAGGGGAAATTCACCCCTCCACTTT.

J is TRBJ2-1 and V is TRBV5-6, with a tentative D call TRBD2 (7 bases). This CDR3 has 16 residues. Trimming removed 6 bases at V and 8 bases at J, with 24 bases between. CDR1 SGHDT and CDR2 YYEEEE come from the germline V gene. DNA for the CDR3: TGTGCCAGCACCCCTAGAGAAGGGGGGGCCAGACATGAGCAGTTCTTC. It specifies CASTPREGGARHEQFF.

The V call is TRBV3-1 (or the pseudogene TRBV3-2), the J call TRBJ1-1, with a possible D match to TRBD1 (5 bases). V shed 6 bases and J shed 2 bases, with 10 bases lying between them. From germline, CDR1 is LGHDT and CDR2 YNNKEL (reference sequence). The CDR3 sequence is 13 residues long. The CDR3 here is CASRETANTEAFF. The DNA for the CDR3 is TGTGCCAGCAGAGAGACAGCAAACACTGAAGCTTTCTTT.

The chain recombines TRBV27 with TRBJ1-2, with D hard to call. The CDR3 is 14 amino acids. The germline V gene encodes CDR1 MNHEY and CDR2 SMNVEV (reference sequence). The V end was cut by 3 bases, the J end by 2 bases, with 10 bases between. CDR3 sequence reads: CASSLNRNNYGYTF. CDR3 DNA: TGTGCCAGCAGTTTGAACAGAAACAACTATGGCTACACCTTC.

Written as DNA, the CDR3 is TGTGCCAGTACAGGTTCAGTAGGTAGCTACACCTTC. As protein: CASTGSVGSYTF. The chain couples TRBV19 to TRBJ1-2; D uncertain. V was trimmed by 7 bases and J by 9 bases, leaving 15 bases between them. Germline CDR1 and CDR2: LNHDA and SQIVND (reference sequence). There are 12 residues in the CDR3.

In nucleotides, the CDR3 is TGTGCCAGCAGCTTAGGACGGGGTTCTGGAAACACCATATATTTT. It is translated as CASSLGRGSGNTIYF. The rearrangement joins TRBV7-2 to TRBJ1-3; D remains ambiguous. CDR3 length: 15 amino acids. Trimming pared 1 base from V and 1 base from J, leaving 8 bases between. Germline CDR1 SGHTA, CDR2 FQGNSA.

The chain links TRBV28 to TRBJ1-2; 8 nucleotides line up with TRBD1. J gave up 4 bases and V 1 base, and 5 bases lay outside the gene matches. This CDR3 spans 15 amino acids. From germline, CDR1 is MDHEN and CDR2 SYDVKM. The CDR3 DNA is TGTGCCAGCAGTTTATTTCCAGGGGGCGCCTATGGCTACACCTTC. It is translated as CASSLFPGGAYGYTF.

V gene TRBV18 combines with J gene TRBJ1-1, with D possibly matching TRBD1 (6 bases). V was trimmed by 6 bases and J by 1 base, leaving 18 bases between them. CDR1 and CDR2 from the germline V gene are KGHSH and LQKENI. This CDR3 region has 16 residues. Written as DNA, the CDR3 is TGTGCCAGCTCCTCGCGAGGAAGGGGGTCGAACACTGAAGCTTTCTTT. Its translation is CASSSRGRGSNTEAFF.

The chain joins TRBV6-1 to TRBJ1-1; TRBD1 matches at 7 bases. The CDR3 has 16 amino acids. CDR1 and CDR2 (germline): MNHNS, SASEGT. Trimming removed 2 bases from V and 0 bases from J; junction bases left unmatched: 6. The CDR3 loop is CASSERIGGLNTEAFF. The CDR3, as DNA: TGTGCCAGCAGTGAACGGATAGGGGGCTTGAACACTGAAGCTTTCTTT.

The rearrangement links TRBV4-2 to TRBJ2-6; maybe TRBD2 (5 bases). CDR1 is LGHNA, CDR2 YNFKEQ, per germline. V was trimmed by 1 base and J by 6 bases, leaving 10 bases between them. The CDR3 length is 15 residues. The CDR3 loop is CASSQVLREANVLTF. The CDR3 region has the DNA TGTGCCAGCAGCCAAGTCCTGAGGGAGGCCAACGTCCTGACTTTC.

The chain carries TRBV13 and TRBJ2-3; 8 bases map to TRBD1. Looked up from germline, CDR1 is PRHDT and CDR2 is FYEKMQ (reference sequence). The length of the CDR3 is 15 residues. Trimming at V came to 5 bases and at J to 4 bases, leaving 8 bases not matched to a gene. The DNA of the CDR3 is TGTGCCAGCAGCCACTGGACAGGGAGGCCAGATACGCAGTATTTT. Protein product: CASSHWTGRPDTQYF.

The rearrangement joins TRBV7-9 to TRBJ1-4; D remains ambiguous. Germline loops: CDR1 SEHNR, CDR2 FQNEAQ (reference sequence). This CDR3 region has 15 residues. Trimming took 5 bases from V and 0 from J, leaving 10 bases between them. CDR3 nucleotides: TGTGCCAGCAGCCTCCCCGGGGCAACTAATGAAAAACTGTTTTTT. Amino acid sequence: CASSLPGATNEKLFF.